This TCR beta chain was profiled in a study of identical twins. The V and J ends lost 7 bases and 5 bases, in that order; junction bases with no gene match: 7. The CDR3 contains 14 residues. The germline V gene has CDR1 WSHSY and CDR2 SAAADI. This clonotype was counted between two and nine times. TCRdb reprocessed the 5' RACE reads with MiXCR, giving one entry per CDR3 protein. The data show about 240,000 distinct CDR3 sequences, approximately 7.9% seen once. These records were also assigned to another study, of yellow fever vaccine responses in identical twins.

Material: CD8+ T cells sorted from blood. This clonotype was obtained from a woman between 18 and 30 years old in good health. The chain has TRBV10-2 and TRBJ1-4, with TRBD1 matching 7 bases. CDR3 bases: TGCGCCAGCAAGAACAGGGGCGGGAATGAAAAACTGTTTTTT. It yields the protein CASKNRGGNEKLFF.